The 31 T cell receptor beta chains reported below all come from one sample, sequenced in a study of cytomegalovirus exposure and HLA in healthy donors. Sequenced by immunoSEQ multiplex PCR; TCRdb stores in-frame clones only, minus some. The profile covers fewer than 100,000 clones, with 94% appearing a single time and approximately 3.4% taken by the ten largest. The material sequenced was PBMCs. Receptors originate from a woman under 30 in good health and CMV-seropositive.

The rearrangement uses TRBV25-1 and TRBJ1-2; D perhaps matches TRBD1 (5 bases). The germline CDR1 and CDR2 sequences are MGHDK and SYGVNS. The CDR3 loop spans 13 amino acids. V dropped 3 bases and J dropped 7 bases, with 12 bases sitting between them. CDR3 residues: CASSEQGTLGYTF. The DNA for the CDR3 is TGTGCCAGCAGTGAGCAGGGTACGCTTGGCTACACCTTC.

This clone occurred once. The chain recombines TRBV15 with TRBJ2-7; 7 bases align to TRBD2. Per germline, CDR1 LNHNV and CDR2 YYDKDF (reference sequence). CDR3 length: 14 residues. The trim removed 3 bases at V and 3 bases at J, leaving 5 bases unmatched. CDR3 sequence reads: CATSRGGVVYEQYF. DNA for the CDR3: TGTGCCACCAGCAGGGGGGGGGTGGTCTACGAGCAGTACTTC.

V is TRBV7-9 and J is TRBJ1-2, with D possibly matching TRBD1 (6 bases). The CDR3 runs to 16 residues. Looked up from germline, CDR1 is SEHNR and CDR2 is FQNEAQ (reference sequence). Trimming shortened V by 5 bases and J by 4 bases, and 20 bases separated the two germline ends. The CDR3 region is CASSERDVGDIYGYTF. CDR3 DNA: TGTGCCAGCAGCGAGAGGGACGTGGGGGACATCTATGGCTACACCTTC.

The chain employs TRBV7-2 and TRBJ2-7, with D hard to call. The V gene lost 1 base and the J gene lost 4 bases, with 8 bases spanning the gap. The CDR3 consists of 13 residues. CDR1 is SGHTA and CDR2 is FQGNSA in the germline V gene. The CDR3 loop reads CASSLESLYEQYF. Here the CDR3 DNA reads TGTGCCAGCAGCTTAGAATCATTGTACGAGCAGTACTTC.

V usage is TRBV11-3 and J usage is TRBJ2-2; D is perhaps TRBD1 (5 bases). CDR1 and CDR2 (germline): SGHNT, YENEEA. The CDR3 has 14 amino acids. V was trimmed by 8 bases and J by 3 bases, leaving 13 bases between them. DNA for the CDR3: TGTGCCAGCGAAGGAGACAGATACACCGGGGAGCTGTTTTTT. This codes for CASEGDRYTGELFF. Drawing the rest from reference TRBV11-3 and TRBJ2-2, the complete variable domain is EAGVVQSPRYKIIEKKQPVAFWCNPISGHNTLYWYLQNLGQGPELLIRYENEEAVDDSQLPKDRFSAERLKGVDSTLKIQPAELGDSAVYLCASEGDRYTGELFFGEGSRLTVL.

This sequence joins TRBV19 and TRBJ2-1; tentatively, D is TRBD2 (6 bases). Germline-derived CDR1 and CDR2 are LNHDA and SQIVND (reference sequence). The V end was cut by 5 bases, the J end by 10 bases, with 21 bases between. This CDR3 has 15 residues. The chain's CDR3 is CASSAEPGLLNEQFF. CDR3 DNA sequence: TGTGCCAGTAGTGCCGAACCGGGACTTTTGAACGAGCAGTTCTTC.

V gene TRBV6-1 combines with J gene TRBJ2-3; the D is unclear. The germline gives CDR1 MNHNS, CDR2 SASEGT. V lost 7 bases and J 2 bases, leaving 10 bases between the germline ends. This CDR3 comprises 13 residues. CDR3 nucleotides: TGTGCCAGCATGCGGCGTAACACAGATACGCAGTATTTT. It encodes CASMRRNTDTQYF.

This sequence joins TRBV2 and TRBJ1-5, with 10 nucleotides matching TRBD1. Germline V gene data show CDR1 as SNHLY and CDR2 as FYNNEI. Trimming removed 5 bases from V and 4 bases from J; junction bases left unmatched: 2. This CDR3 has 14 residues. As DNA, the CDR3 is TGTGCCAGCAGTTGGGACAGGGGTAATCAGCCCCAGCATTTT. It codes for CASSWDRGNQPQHF.

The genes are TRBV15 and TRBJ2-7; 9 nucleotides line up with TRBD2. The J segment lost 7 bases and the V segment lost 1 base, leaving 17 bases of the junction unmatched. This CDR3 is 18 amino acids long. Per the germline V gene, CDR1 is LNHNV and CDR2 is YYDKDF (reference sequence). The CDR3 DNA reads TGTGCCACCAGCAGAGGCCCCCTACGGACTAGCGCCTTGGCAGAGCAGTACTTC. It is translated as CATSRGPLRTSALAEQYF. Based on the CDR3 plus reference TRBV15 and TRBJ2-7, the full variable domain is DAMVIQNPRYQVTQFGKPVTLSCSQTLNHNVMYWYQQKSSQAPKLLFHYYDKDFNNEADTPDNFQSRRPNTSFCFLDIRSPGLGDTAMYLCATSRGPLRTSALAEQYFGPGTRLTVT.

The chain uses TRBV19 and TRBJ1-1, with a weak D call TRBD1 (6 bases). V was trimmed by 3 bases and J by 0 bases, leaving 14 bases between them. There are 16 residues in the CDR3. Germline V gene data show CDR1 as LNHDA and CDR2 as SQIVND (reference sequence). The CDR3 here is CASSIVGTYLNTEAFF. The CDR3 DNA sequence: TGTGCCAGTAGTATTGTGGGGACATATTTGAACACTGAAGCTTTCTTT. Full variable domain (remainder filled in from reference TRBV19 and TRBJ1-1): DGGITQSPKYLFRKEGQNVTLSCEQNLNHDAMYWYRQDPGQGLRLIYYSQIVNDFQKGDIAEGYSVSREKKESFPLTVTSAQKNPTAFYLCASSIVGTYLNTEAFFGQGTRLTVV.

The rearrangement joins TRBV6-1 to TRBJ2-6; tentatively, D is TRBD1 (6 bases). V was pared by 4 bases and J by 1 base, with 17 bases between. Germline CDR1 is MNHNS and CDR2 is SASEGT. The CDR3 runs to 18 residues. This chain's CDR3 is CASSGKDSSISGANVLTF. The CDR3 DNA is TGTGCCAGCAGTGGCAAGGACAGCTCCATATCTGGGGCCAACGTCCTGACTTTC.

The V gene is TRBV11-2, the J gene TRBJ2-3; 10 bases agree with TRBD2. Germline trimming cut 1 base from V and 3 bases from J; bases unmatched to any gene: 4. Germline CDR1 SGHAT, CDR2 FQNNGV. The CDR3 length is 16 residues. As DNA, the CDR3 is TGTGCCAGCAGCTTAGTAGCGGGGGGCCATACAGATACGCAGTATTTT. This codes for CASSLVAGGHTDTQYF.

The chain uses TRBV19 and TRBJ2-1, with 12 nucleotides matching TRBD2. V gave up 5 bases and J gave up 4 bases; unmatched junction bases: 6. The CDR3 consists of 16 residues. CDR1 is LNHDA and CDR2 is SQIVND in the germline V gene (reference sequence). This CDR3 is CASSSASGGGYNEQFF. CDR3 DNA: TGTGCCAGTAGTTCCGCTAGCGGGGGGGGATACAATGAGCAGTTCTTC. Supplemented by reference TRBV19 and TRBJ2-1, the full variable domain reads DGGITQSPKYLFRKEGQNVTLSCEQNLNHDAMYWYRQDPGQGLRLIYYSQIVNDFQKGDIAEGYSVSREKKESFPLTVTSAQKNPTAFYLCASSSASGGGYNEQFFGPGTRLTVL.

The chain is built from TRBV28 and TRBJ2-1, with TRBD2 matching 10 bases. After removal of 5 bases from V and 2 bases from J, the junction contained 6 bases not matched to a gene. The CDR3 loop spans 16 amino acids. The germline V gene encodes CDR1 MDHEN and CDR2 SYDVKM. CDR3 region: CASSAASGSPYNEQFF. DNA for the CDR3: TGTGCCAGCAGTGCGGCTAGCGGGAGTCCCTACAATGAGCAGTTCTTC.

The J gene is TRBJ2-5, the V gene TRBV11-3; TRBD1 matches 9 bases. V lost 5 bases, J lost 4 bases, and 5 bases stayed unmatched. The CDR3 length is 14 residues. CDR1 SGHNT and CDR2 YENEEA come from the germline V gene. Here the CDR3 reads CASSKNRGRETQYF. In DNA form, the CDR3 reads TGTGCCAGCAGCAAGAACAGGGGGCGAGAGACCCAGTACTTC.

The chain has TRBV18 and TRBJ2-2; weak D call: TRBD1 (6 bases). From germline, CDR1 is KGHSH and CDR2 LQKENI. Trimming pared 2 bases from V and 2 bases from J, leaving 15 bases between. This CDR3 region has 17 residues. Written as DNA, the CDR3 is TGTGCCAGCTCACCAAGGCAGGGGATCCGAAACACCGGGGAGCTGTTTTTT. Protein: CASSPRQGIRNTGELFF.

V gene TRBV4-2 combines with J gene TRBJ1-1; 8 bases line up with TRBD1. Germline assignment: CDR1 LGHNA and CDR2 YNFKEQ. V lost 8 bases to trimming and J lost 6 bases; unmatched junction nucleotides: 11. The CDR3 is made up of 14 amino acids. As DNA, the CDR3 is TGTGCCAGCGGCGCGAACAGGGGGAGGGCTGAAGCTTTCTTT. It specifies CASGANRGRAEAFF.

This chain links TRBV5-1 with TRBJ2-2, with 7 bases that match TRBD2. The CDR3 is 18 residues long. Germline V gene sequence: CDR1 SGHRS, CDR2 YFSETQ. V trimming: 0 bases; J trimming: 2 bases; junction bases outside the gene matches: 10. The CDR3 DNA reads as TGCGCCAGCAGCTTGGTATCGTTAAGCGGGGTTAACACCGGGGAGCTGTTTTTT. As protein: CASSLVSLSGVNTGELFF.

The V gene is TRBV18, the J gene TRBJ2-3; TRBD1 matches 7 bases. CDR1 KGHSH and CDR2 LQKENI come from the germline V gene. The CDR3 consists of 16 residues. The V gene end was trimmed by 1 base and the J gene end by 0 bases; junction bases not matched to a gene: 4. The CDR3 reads CASSPLTGISTDTQYF. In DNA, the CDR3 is TGTGCCAGCTCACCACTGACAGGGATTAGCACAGATACGCAGTATTTT.

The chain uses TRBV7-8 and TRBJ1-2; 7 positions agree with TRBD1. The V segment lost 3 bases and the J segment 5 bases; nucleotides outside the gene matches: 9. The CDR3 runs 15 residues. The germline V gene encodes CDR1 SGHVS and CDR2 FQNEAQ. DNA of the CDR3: TGTGCCAGCAGCTTTGGTACAGGGGTCGCGTATGGCTACACCTTC. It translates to CASSFGTGVAYGYTF. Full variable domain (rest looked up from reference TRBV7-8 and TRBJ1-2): GAGVSQSPRYKVAKRGQDVALRCDPISGHVSLFWYQQALGQGPEFLTYFQNEAQLDKSGLPSDRFFAERPEGSVSTLKIQRTQQEDSAVYLCASSFGTGVAYGYTFGSGTRLTVV.

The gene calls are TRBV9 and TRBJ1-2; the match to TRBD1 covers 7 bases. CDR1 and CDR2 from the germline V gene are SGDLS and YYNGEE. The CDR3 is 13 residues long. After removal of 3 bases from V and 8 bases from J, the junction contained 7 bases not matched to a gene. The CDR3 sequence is CASSGTGMGGYTF. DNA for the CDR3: TGTGCCAGCAGCGGGACAGGTATGGGAGGCTACACCTTC.

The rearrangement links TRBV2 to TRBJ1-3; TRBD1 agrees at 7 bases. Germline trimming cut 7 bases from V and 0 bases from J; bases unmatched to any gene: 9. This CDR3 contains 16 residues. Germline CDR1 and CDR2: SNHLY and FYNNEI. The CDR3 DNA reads TGTGCCAGCATCCGGGACAGCCAAGACTCTGGAAACACCATATATTTT. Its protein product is CASIRDSQDSGNTIYF.

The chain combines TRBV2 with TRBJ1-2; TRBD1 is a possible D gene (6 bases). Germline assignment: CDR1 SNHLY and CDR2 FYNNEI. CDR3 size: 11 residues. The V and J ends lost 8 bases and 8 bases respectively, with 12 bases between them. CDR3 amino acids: CASVTGIGYTF. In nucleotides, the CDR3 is TGTGCCAGCGTCACAGGGATCGGCTACACCTTC.

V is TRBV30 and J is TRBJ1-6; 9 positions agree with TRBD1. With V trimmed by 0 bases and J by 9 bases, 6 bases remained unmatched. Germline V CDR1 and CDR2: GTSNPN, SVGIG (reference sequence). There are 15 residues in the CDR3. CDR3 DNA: TGTGCCTGGAGTGTACGGACAGGGGTAGTTTCACCCCTCCACTTT. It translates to CAWSVRTGVVSPLHF. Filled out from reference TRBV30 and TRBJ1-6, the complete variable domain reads SQTIHQWPATLVQPVGSPLSLECTVEGTSNPNLYWYRQAAGRGLQLLFYSVGIGQISSEVPQNLSASRPQDRQFILSSKKLLLSDSGFYLCAWSVRTGVVSPLHFGNGTRLTVT.

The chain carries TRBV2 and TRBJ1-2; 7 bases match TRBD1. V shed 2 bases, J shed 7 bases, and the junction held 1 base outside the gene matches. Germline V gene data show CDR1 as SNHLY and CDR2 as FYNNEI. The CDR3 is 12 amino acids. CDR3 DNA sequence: TGTGCCAGCAGTGAAAGGGGGCCTGGCTACACCTTC. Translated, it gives CASSERGPGYTF.

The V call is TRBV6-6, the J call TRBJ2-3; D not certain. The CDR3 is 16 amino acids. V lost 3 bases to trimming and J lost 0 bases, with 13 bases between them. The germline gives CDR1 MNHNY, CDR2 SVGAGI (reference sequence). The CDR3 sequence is CASSYPQEKSTDTQYF. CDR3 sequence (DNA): TGTGCCAGCAGTTATCCCCAAGAGAAAAGCACAGATACGCAGTATTTT.

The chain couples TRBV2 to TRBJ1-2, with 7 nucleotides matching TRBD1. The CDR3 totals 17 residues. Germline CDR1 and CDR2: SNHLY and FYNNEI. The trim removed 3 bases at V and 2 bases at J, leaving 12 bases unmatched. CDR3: CASSEAPTVQGNYGYTF. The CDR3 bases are TGTGCCAGCAGTGAGGCCCCGACAGTACAGGGGAACTATGGCTACACCTTC.

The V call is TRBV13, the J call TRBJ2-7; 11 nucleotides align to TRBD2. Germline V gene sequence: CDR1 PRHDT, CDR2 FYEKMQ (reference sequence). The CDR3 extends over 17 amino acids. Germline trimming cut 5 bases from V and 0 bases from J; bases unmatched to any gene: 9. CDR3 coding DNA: TGTGCCAGCAGCGTCGCACTAGCGGGGGAGAGCTCCTACGAGCAGTACTTC. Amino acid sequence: CASSVALAGESSYEQYF.

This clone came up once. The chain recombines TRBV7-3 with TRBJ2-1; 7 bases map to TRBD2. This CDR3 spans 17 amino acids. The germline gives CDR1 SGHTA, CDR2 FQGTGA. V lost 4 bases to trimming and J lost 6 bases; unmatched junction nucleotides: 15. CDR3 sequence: CASSSYPSGARLNEQFF. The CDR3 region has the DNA TGTGCCAGCAGCTCCTACCCTAGCGGAGCCCGTCTCAATGAGCAGTTCTTC.

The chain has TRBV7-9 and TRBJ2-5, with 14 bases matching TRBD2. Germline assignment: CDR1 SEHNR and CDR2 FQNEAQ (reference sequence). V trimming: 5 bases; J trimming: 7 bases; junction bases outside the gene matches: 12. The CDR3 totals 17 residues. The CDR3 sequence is CASSLGTSGGHEVTQYF. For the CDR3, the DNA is TGTGCCAGCAGCCTCGGGACTAGCGGGGGCCATGAGGTGACCCAGTACTTC. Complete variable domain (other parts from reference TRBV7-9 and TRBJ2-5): DTGVSQNPRHKITKRGQNVTFRCDPISEHNRLYWYRQTLGQGPEFLTYFQNEAQLEKSRLLSDRFSAERPKGSFSTLEIQRTEQGDSAMYLCASSLGTSGGHEVTQYFGPGTRLLVL.

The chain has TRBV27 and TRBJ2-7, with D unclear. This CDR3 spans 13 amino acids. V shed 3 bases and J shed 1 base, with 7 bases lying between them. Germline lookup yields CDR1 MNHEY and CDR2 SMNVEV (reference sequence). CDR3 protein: CASSLGRSYEQYF. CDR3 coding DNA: TGTGCCAGCAGTTTGGGCAGATCCTACGAGCAGTACTTC.